This T cell receptor beta chain derives from a study of cytomegalovirus exposure and HLA in healthy donors. Overall study findings and caveats: Prior analysis indicated that the majority of TCR beta V segments exhibited productivity approximately 87% or approximately 30% of the time.

In the PCR, 60 Vbeta and 13 Jbeta primers were used. As processed by the authors: A later analysis tallied 75 million to 80 million unique TCR beta chains, some 10 million of them shared. TCRdb's table, derived via immunoSEQ multiplex PCR, lists solely in-frame clones and lacks some. Clone size and the V and J calls come from that table; the DNA yielded D and trimming. The table records 100,000 to 150,000 clones, around 78% of them present only once. This clone was observed once. Its antigen is as yet unknown. The sample comprised PBMCs. The source of this sequence is a female donor in good health and CMV-seropositive.

Here the CDR3 reads CASSEGQNYGYTF. As DNA, the CDR3 is TGTGCCAGCAGCGAGGGACAGAACTATGGCTACACCTTC. This chain uses TRBV5-5 with TRBJ1-2, with 7 bases aligning to TRBD1. V gave up 4 bases and J gave up 2 bases; unmatched junction bases: 2. Germline V lookup: CDR1 SGHKS, CDR2 YYEKEE (reference sequence). This CDR3 is built from 13 residues.